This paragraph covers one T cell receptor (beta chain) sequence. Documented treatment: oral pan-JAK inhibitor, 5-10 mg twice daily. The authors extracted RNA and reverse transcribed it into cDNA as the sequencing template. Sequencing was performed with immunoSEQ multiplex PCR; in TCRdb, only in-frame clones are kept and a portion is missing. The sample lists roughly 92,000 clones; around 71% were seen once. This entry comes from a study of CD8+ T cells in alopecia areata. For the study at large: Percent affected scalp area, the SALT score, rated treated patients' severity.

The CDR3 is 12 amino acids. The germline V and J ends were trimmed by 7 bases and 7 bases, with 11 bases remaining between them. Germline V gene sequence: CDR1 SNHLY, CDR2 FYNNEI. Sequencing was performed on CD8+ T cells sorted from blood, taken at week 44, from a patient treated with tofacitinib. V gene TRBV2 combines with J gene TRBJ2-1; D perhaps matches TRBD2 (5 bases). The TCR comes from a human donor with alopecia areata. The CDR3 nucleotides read TGTGCCAGCACTCCGGACTTGAATGAGCAGTTCTTC. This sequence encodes CASTPDLNEQFF.